This T cell receptor beta chain originates from a study of T cells in Graves' hyperthyroidism and ophthalmopathy. Uncontrolled infection, other autoimmune disease, pregnancy or lactation barred patients from enrollment. This clonotype showed up many times. Germline assignment: CDR1 ENHRY and CDR2 SYGVKD. Trimming shortened V by 8 bases and J by 3 bases, and 14 bases separated the two germline ends. CDR3 length equals 13 residues. Amplified TCR beta CDR3 regions derived from RNA transcripts. First-round RT-PCR targeting the TCR CDR3 was performed with the HTBI primer set. TCRdb itself ran the multiplex PCR reads through MiXCR, one entry per CDR3 protein. The repertoire holds hundreds of thousands of distinct CDR3 sequences, with 15% to 19% as singletons.

This rearrangement joins TRBV10-3 to TRBJ2-7; D call uncertain. This TCR was sampled from a woman between 18 and 29 years old with Graves' hyperthyroidism. What was sequenced was blood. The CDR3 DNA sequence: TGTGCCATCTCGACTGGGAATCTCTACGAGCAGTACTTC. Protein: CAISTGNLYEQYF.